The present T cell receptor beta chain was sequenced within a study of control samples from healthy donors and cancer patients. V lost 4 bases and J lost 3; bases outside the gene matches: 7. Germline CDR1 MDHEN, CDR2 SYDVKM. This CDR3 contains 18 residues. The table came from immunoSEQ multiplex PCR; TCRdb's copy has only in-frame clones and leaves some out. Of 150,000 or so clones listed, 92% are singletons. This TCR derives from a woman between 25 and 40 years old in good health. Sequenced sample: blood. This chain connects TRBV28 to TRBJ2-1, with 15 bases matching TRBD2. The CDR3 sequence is CASSSPGLAGGLYNEQFF. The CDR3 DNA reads TGTGCCAGCAGTTCTCCCGGACTAGCGGGGGGGCTCTACAATGAGCAGTTCTTC. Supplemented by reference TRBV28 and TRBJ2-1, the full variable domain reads DVKVTQSSRYLVKRTGEKVFLECVQDMDHENMFWYRQDPGLGLRLIYFSYDVKMKEKGDIPEGYSVSREKKERFSLILESASTNQTSMYLCASSSPGLAGGLYNEQFFGPGTRLTVL.